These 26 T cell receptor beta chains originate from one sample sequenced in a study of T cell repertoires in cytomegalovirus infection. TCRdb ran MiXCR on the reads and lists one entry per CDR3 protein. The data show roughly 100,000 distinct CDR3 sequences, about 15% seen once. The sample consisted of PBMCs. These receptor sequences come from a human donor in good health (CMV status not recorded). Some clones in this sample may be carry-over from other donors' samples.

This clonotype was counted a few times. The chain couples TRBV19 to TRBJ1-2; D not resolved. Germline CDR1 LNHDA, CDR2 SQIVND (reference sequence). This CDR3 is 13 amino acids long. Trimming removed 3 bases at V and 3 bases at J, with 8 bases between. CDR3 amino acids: CASSIFEYYGYTF. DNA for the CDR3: TGTGCCAGTAGTATTTTTGAGTACTATGGCTACACCTTC.

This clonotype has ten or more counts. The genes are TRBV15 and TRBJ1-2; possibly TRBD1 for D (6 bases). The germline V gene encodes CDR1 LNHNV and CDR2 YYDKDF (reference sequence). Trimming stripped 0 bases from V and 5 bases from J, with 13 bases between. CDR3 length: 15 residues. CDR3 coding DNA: TGTGCCACCAGCAGAGACGGCGGCAGGGGTTATGGCTACACCTTC. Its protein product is CATSRDGGRGYGYTF.

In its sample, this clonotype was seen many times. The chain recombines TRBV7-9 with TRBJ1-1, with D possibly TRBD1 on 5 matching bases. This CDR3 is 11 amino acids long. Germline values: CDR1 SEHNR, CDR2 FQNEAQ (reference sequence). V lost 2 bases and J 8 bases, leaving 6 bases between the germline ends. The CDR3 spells CASSLRQEAFF. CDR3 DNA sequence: TGTGCCAGCAGCTTACGACAGGAAGCTTTCTTT.

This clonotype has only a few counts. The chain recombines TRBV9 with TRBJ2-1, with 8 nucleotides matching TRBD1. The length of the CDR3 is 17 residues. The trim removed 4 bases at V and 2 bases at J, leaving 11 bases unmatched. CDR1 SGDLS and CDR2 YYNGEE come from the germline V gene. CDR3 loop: CASSPTPPDRAYNEQFF. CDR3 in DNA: TGTGCCAGCAGCCCAACGCCCCCGGACAGGGCCTACAATGAGCAGTTCTTC. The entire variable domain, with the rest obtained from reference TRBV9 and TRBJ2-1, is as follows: DSGVTQTPKHLITATGQRVTLRCSPRSGDLSVYWYQQSLDQGLQFLIQYYNGEERAKGNILERFSAQQFPDLHSELNLSSLELGDSALYFCASSPTPPDRAYNEQFFGPGTRLTVL.

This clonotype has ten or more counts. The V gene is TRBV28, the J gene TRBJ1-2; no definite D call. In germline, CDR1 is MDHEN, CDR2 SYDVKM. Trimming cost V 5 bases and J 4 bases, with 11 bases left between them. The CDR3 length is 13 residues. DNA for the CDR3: TGTGCCAGCAGTCCCGTGTCGGCCTATGGCTACACCTTC. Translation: CASSPVSAYGYTF.

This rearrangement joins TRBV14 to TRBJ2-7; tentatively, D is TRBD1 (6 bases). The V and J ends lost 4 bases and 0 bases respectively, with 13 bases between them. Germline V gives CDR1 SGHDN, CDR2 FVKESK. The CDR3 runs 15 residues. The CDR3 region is CASSPRTASSYEQYF. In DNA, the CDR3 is TGTGCCAGCAGCCCCCGGACAGCGAGCTCCTACGAGCAGTACTTC. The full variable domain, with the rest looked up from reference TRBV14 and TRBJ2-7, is EAGVTQFPSHSVIEKGQTVTLRCDPISGHDNLYWYRRVMGKEIKFLLHFVKESKQDESGMPNNRFLAERTGGTYSTLKVQPAELEDSGVYFCASSPRTASSYEQYFGPGTRLTVT.

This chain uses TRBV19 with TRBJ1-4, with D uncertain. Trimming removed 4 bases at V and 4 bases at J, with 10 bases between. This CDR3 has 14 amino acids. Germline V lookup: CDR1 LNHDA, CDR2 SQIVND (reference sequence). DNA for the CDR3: TGTGCCAGTAGTAATCGGAGACTTAATGAAAAACTGTTTTTT. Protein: CASSNRRLNEKLFF.

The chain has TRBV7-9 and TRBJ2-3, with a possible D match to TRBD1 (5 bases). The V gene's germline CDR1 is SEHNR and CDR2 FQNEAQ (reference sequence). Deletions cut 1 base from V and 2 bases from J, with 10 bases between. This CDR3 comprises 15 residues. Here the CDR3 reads CASSLEAGPTDTQYF. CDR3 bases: TGTGCCAGCAGCTTAGAGGCAGGGCCCACAGATACGCAGTATTTT.

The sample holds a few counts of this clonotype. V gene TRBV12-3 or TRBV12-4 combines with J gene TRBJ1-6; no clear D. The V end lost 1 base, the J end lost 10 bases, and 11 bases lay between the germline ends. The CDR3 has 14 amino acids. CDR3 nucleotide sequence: TGTGCCAGCAGTTTAGGGTTCTATCGGTCACCCCTCCACTTT. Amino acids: CASSLGFYRSPLHF.

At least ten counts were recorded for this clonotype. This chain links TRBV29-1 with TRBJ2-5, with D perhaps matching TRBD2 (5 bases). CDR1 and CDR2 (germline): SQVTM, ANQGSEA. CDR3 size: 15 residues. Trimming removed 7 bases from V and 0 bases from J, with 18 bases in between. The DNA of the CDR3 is TGCAGCGCCCAACCCCCGACGGGGAACCAAGAGACCCAGTACTTC. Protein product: CSAQPPTGNQETQYF.

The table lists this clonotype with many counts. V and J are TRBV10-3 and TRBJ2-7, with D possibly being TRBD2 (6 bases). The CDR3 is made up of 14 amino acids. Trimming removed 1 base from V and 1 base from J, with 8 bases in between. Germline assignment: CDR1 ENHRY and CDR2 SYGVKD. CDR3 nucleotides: TGTGCCATCAGTGAGTTTGGGGGGTCCTACGAGCAGTACTTC. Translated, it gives CAISEFGGSYEQYF.

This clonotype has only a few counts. The CDR3 sequence is CASRTSGYQETQYF. The CDR3 DNA reads as TGTGCCAGCAGGACTAGCGGGTACCAAGAGACCCAGTACTTC. This chain uses TRBV6-8 with TRBJ2-5; 10 nucleotides agree with TRBD2. This CDR3 is built from 14 residues. Germline-derived CDR1 and CDR2 are MNHGY and SAAAGT. The J segment lost 0 bases and the V segment lost 6 bases, leaving 1 base of the junction unmatched.

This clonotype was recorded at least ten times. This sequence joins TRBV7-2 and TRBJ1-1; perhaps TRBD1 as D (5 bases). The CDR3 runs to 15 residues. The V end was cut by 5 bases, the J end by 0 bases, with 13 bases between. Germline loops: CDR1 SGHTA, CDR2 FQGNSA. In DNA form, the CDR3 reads TGTGCCAGCAGCGGATACAGGACATTGAACACTGAAGCTTTCTTT. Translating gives CASSGYRTLNTEAFF. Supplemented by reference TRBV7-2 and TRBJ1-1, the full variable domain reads GAGVSQSPSNKVTEKGKDVELRCDPISGHTALYWYRQSLGQGLEFLIYFQGNSAPDKSGLPSDRFSAERTGGSVSTLTIQRTQQEDSAVYLCASSGYRTLNTEAFFGQGTRLTVV.

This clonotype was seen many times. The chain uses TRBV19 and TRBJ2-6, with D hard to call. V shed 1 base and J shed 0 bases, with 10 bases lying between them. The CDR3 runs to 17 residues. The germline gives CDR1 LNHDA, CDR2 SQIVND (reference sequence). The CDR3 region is CASSIGGYLSGANVLTF. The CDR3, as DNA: TGTGCCAGTAGTATAGGCGGATACCTCTCTGGGGCCAACGTCCTGACTTTC.

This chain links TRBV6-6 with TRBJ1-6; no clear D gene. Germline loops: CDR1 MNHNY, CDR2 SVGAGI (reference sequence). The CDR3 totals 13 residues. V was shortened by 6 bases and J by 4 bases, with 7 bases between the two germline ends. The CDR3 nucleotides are TGTGCCAGCAGCGCGGGATATAATTCACCCCTCCACTTT. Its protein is CASSAGYNSPLHF.

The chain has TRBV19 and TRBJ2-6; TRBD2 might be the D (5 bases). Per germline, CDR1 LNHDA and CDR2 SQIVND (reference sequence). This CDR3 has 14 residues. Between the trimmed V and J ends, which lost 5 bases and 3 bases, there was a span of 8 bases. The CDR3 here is CASSSRDGANVLTF. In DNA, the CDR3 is TGTGCCAGTAGTTCCCGGGATGGGGCCAACGTCCTGACTTTC. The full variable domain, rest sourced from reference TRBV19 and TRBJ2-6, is DGGITQSPKYLFRKEGQNVTLSCEQNLNHDAMYWYRQDPGQGLRLIYYSQIVNDFQKGDIAEGYSVSREKKESFPLTVTSAQKNPTAFYLCASSSRDGANVLTFGAGSRLTVL.

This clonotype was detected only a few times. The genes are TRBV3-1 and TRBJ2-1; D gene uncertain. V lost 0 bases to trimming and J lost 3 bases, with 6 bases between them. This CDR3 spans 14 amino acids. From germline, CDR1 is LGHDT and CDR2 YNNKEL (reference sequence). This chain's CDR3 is CASSQDGIYNEQFF. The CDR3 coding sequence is TGTGCCAGCAGCCAAGATGGCATCTACAATGAGCAGTTCTTC.

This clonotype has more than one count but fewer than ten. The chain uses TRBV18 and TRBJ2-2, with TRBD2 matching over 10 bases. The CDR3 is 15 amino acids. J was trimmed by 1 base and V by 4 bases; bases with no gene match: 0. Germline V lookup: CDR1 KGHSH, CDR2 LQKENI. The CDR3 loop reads CASSRLAGNTGELFF. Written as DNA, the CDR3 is TGTGCCAGCTCACGACTAGCGGGGAACACCGGGGAGCTGTTTTTT.

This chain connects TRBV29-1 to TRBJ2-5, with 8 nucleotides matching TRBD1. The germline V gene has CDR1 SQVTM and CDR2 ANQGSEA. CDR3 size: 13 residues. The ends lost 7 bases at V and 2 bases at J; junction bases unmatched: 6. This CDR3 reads CSARQGLQETQYF. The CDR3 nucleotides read TGCAGCGCCCGACAGGGGTTACAAGAGACCCAGTACTTC.

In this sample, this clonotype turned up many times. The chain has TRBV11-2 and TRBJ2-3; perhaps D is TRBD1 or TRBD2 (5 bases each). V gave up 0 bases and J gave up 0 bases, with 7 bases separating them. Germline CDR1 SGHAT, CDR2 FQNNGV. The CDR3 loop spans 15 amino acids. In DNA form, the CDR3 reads TGTGCCAGCAGCTTAGATCGGGGCAGCACAGATACGCAGTATTTT. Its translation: CASSLDRGSTDTQYF. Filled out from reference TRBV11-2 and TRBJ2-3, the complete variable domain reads EAGVAQSPRYKIIEKRQSVAFWCNPISGHATLYWYQQILGQGPKLLIQFQNNGVVDDSQLPKDRFSAERLKGVDSTLKIQPAKLEDSAVYLCASSLDRGSTDTQYFGPGTRLTVL.

For the CDR3, the DNA is TGTGCCAGCAGCTTTCCGGGACTAGTAATAGATACGCAGTATTTT. Protein product: CASSFPGLVIDTQYF. The chain couples TRBV7-2 to TRBJ2-3; 8 nucleotides agree with TRBD2. The CDR3 spans 15 residues. Germline V gives CDR1 SGHTA, CDR2 FQGNSA. With V trimmed by 3 bases and J by 5 bases, 7 bases remained unmatched.

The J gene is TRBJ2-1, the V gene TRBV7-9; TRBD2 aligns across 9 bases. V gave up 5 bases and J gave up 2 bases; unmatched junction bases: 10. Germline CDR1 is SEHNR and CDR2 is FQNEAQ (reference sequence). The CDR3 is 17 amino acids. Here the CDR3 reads CASSPLAGGGAYNEQFF. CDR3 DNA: TGTGCCAGCAGCCCCCTGGCGGGCGGGGGGGCCTACAATGAGCAGTTCTTC.

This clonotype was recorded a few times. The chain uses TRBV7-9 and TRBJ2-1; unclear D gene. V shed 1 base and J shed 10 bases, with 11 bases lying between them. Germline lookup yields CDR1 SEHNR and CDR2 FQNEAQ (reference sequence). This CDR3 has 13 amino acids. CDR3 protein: CASSLGPAPEQFF. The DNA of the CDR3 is TGTGCCAGCAGCTTAGGTCCGGCCCCCGAGCAGTTCTTC.

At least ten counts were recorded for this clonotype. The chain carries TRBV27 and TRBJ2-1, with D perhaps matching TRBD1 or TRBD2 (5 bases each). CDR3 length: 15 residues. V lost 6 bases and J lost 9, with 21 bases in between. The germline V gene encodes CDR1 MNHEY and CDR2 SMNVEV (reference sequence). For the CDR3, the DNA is TGTGCCAGCAGAGCCGGGACCGGGATATTAAGTGAGCAGTTCTTC. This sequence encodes CASRAGTGILSEQFF.

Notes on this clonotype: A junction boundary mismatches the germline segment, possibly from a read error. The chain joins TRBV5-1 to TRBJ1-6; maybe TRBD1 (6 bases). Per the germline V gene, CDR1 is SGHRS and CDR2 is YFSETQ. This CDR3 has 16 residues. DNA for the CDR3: TGCACCAGCAGCTTGGCAGGGGCCCGCTATAATTCACCCCTCCACTTT. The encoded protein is CTSSLAGARYNSPLHF. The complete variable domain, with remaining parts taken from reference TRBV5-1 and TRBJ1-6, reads KAGVTQTPRYLIKTRGQQVTLSCSPISGHRSVSWYQQTPGQGLQFLFEYFSETQRNKGNFPGRFSGRQFSNSRSEMNVSTLELGDSALYLCTSSLAGARYNSPLHFGNGTRLTVT.

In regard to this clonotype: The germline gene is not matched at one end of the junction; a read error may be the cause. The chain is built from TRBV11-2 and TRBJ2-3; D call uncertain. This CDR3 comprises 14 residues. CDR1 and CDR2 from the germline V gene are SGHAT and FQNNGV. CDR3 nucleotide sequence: TGTGCCAGCAGTCCACGGATGGAGCCAGATACGCATTATTTT. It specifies CASSPRMEPDTHYF. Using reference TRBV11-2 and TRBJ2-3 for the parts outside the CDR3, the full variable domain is EAGVAQSPRYKIIEKRQSVAFWCNPISGHATLYWYQQILGQGPKLLIQFQNNGVVDDSQLPKDRFSAERLKGVDSTLKIQPAKLEDSAVYLCASSPRMEPDTHYFGPGTRLTVL.